The source of this T cell receptor (beta chain) is a study of T cell changes during pregnancy in multiple sclerosis (dated by TCRdb to about 2019). For the wider study: The study looked at changes in the T cell repertoire across pregnancy in women with multiple sclerosis.

As for this clone: No antigen is known for it. Per-base quality was not reported, and no clone a single base away is much larger than it.

Clipping removes 11 bases from V and 6 bases from J, with 9 as the unmatched junction base count. CDR1 WNHNN and CDR2 SYGVQD were looked up in the germline V gene (reference sequence). There are 13 amino acids in the CDR3, from cysteine to phenylalanine inclusive. Only the CDR3 DNA is retained, 39 bases long and in frame from the first base. Libraries were made using the immunoSEQ multiplex PCR assay. Not all clones reach the TCRdb copy of this immuneACCESS table, which keeps in-frame sequences only. Checked studies attribute under half of the gap to unresolved V genes and leave the rest unexplained. The sample table shows 70,000 to 95,000 clones, and 90% to 95% are seen once. The top ten constitute 1.5% to 2% of the sample.

The chain uses TRBV10-1 and TRBJ1-4; 7 junctional bases match TRBD1. The sequence was collected from a female donor in good health, enrolled as a control in a pregnancy study. Sequenced here: peripheral blood, sampled after pregnancy. The nucleotide sequence is given as TGCGCCGGCCGGGAAGGGGGCCATGAAAAACTGTTTTTT. This encodes CAGREGGHEKLFF.